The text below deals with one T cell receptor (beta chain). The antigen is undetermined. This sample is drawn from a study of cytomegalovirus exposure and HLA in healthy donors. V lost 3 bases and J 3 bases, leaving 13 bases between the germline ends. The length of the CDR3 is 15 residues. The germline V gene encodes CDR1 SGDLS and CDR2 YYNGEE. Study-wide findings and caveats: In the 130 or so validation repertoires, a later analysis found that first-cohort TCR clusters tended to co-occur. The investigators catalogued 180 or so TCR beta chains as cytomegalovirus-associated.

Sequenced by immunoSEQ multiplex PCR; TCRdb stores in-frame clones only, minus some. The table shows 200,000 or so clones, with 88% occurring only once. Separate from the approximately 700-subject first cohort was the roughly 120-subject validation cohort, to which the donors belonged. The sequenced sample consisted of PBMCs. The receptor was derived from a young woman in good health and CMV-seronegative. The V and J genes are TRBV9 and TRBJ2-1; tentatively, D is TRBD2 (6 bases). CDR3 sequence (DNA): TGTGCCAGCAGCGCCCGGGACTCAGACTACAATGAGCAGTTCTTC. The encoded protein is CASSARDSDYNEQFF.